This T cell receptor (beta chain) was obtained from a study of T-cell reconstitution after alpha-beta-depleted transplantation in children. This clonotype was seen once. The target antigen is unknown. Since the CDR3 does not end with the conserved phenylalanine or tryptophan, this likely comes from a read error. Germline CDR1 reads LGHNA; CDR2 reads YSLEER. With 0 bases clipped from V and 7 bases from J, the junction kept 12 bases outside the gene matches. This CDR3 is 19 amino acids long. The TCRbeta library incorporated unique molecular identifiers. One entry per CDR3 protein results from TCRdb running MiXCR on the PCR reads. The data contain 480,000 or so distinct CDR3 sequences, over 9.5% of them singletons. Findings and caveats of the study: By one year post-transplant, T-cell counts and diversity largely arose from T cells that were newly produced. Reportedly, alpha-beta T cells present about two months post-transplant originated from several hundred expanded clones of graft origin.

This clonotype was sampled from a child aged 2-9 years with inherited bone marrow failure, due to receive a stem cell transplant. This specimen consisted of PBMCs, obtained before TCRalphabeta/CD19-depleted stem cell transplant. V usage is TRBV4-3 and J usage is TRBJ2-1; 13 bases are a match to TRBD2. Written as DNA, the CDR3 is TGCGCCAGCAGCCAAGATCAGGGACTAGCGGGATCCGGGTTGAATGAGCAGTTCTCC. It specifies CASSQDQGLAGSGLNEQFS.